This T cell receptor (beta chain) originates from a study of blood T cell repertoires in COVID-19. The overall study: Both acute and convalescent COVID-19 samples were obtained from the United States, Italy and Spain.

V was clipped by 6 bases and J by 0 bases; unmatched bases: 4. The length of the CDR3 is 14 residues. CDR1 is SGHDT and CDR2 is YYEEEE in the germline V gene. This clone was picked up one time. Source study methods: Nucleated cell number was recorded as an estimate derived from reference gene primer amplification. The method was immunoSEQ multiplex PCR; TCRdb's version includes in-frame clones alone and lacks a portion of them. The V and J calls and clone size come from that table; D and trimming were worked out from the DNA. The table records around 150,000 clones, around 80% of them present only once.

Sample: peripheral blood. The chain recombines TRBV5-6 with TRBJ2-5, with TRBD2 matching over 8 bases. This sequence originates from a man in his 60s with acute or convalescent COVID-19. CDR3 bases: TGTGCCAGCACTTATAGCGGGGACCAAGAGACCCAGTACTTC. Translating it yields CASTYSGDQETQYF.